Listed below are T cell receptor beta chains from one sample, sequenced in a study of T cells in Graves' hyperthyroidism and ophthalmopathy. MiXCR, run by TCRdb on the multiplex PCR reads, gives a single entry per CDR3 protein. The sample gives approximately 430,000 distinct CDR3 sequences, approximately 14% of which show up once; 13% to 15% is in the top ten. The sequenced material came from blood. The origin of the receptors is a woman aged 18-29 years with Graves' hyperthyroidism. Each CDR3 is given with its conserved first and last residue. The order of the fields is J gene, CDR3 length, V gene, CDR3 protein.

TRBJ2-2 | 14 | TRBV29-1 | CSVGQGRNTGELFF
TRBJ2-2 | 13 | TRBV28 | CASNNRRTGELFF
TRBJ1-1 | 14 | TRBV29-1 | CSVESFKPGAEAFF
TRBJ1-2 | 14 | TRBV19 | CASSIGQNNYGYTF
TRBJ1-2 | 14 | TRBV20-1 | CSARDQGQGNGYTF
TRBJ2-4 | 19 | TRBV11-1 | CASSLETGEIILAKNIQYF
TRBJ1-1 | 13 | TRBV19 | CASSMEVNTEAFF
TRBJ1-5 | 15 | TRBV9 | CASSVGGGTRQPQHF
TRBJ2-1 | 15 | TRBV11-3 | CASSLEQGSGYEQFF
TRBJ1-5 | 15 | TRBV3-1 | CASSLGDGLGQPQHF
TRBJ2-3 | 15 | TRBV6-2/TRBV6-3 | CASSYRETSTDTQYF
TRBJ1-1 | 15 | TRBV6-1 | CASSYYGTGNTEAFF
TRBJ2-1 | 12 | TRBV4-2 | CASSQDAKEQFF
TRBJ1-2 | 16 | TRBV12-3/TRBV12-4 | CASSLGQEGPMGGYTF
TRBJ1-6 | 17 | TRBV7-8 | CASSEGQGAISNSPLHF
TRBJ1-1 | 16 | TRBV15 | CATSRDGQLMNTEAFF
TRBJ1-2 | 12 | TRBV12-3/TRBV12-4 | CASSYRGYGYTF
TRBJ1-1 | 14 | TRBV14 | CASSQVPGVTEAFF
TRBJ1-5 | 15 | TRBV6-5 | CASSSDRGGNQPQHF
TRBJ2-7 | 13 | TRBV20-1 | CSARDRVGYEQYF
TRBJ1-2 | 13 | TRBV6-2/TRBV6-3 | CASSYSDNYGYTF
TRBJ2-3 | 19 | TRBV19 | CASRKDGGRARMRTDTQYF